This T cell receptor beta chain stems from a study of blood T cells in healthy people across ages. Study conclusions and caveats: The study could not conclusively compare naive and antigen-experienced cells, given its unsorted PBMCs. The study lacked donor CMV status, which possibly confounded expanded clonotype changes.

With respect to this clonotype: Antigen: not known. The junction shows a germline mismatch at one end, possibly a read error.

Each individual donor underwent a draw of ten milliliters of peripheral blood. For the second PCR, which ran for 7 to 11 cycles, a sample-barcoded 5' primer and a J-beta primer mix were used. Every cDNA molecule carried a tag from a template-switch adaptor bearing 12 random nucleotides. One entry per CDR3 protein results from TCRdb running MiXCR on the 5' RACE reads. The data show 1.5 million to 2 million distinct CDR3 sequences, with around half seen just once and approximately 2.1% held by the top ten. The CDR3 is made up of 13 amino acids. This receptor was obtained from a woman between 40 and 50 years old in good health. This chain links TRBV12-3 or TRBV12-4 with TRBJ2-4; 7 bases map to TRBD1. Sequencing was performed on blood. CDR3 in DNA: TGTGTCAGCAGTAGAGTAGGGACAGACATTCAGTACTTC. It translates to CVSSRVGTDIQYF.